These T cell receptor beta chains were read from a single sample in a study of shared clonotypes between healthy human individuals. Clones were read by immunoSEQ multiplex PCR, and TCRdb kept only the in-frame ones, dropping some. Of 450,000 to 600,000 clones listed, about four fifths are singletons. The sequenced sample consisted of PBMCs. The receptors come from a woman aged 40 to 49 in good health. Some clones in this sample may be carry-over from other donors' samples. Both conserved end residues are part of each CDR3. D genes are given only for firm matches. The listing skips clone size in some rows; elsewhere it reads once, few, many or a size class.

size | J | D | V | CDR3 | DNA
. | TRBJ2-2 | TRBD2 | TRBV5-1 | CASSLAISGRSNTGELFF | TGCGCCAGCAGCTTGGCCATTAGCGGGAGATCGAACACCGGGGAGCTGTTTTTT
. | TRBJ1-2 | TRBD1 | TRBV28 | CASSYGQGAAGNYGYTF | TGTGCCAGCAGTTACGGACAGGGGGCGGCGGGTAACTATGGCTACACCTTC
once | TRBJ2-5 | . | TRBV10-1 | CASSEFRAEILRETQYF | TGCGCCAGCAGTGAATTCAGGGCTGAAATCCTGAGGGAGACCCAGTACTTC
. | TRBJ1-2 | . | TRBV28 | CASSPGGGRGANYGYTF | TGTGCCAGCAGTCCCGGCGGGGGGCGAGGAGCTAACTATGGCTACACCTTC
. | TRBJ2-7 | TRBD2 | TRBV27 | CASRWLAGGEQYF | TGTGCCAGCAGGTGGCTAGCGGGAGGCGAGCAGTACTTC
. | TRBJ2-6 | . | TRBV19 | CASTRGSGANVLTF | TGTGCCAGTACTCGTGGGTCCGGGGCCAACGTCCTGACTTTC
. | TRBJ2-5 | TRBD1 | TRBV5-4 | CASSFTGEETQYF | TGTGCCAGCAGCTTCACAGGGGAAGAGACCCAGTACTTC
. | TRBJ1-5 | . | TRBV7-9 | CASSLGGHSNQPQHF | TGTGCCAGCAGCTTAGGCGGCCATAGCAATCAGCCCCAGCATTTT
. | TRBJ2-7 | TRBD1 | TRBV30 | CAWSFGQGYEQYF | TGTGCCTGGAGTTTTGGACAGGGCTACGAGCAGTACTTC
. | TRBJ2-7 | TRBD1 | TRBV11-2 | CASSLEAGQGYEQYF | TGTGCCAGCAGCCTTGAGGCGGGACAGGGCTACGAGCAGTACTTC
. | TRBJ2-7 | TRBD2 | TRBV15 | CATSRGSSSGRTSSYEQYF | TGTGCCACCAGCAGAGGATCCTCTAGCGGGAGGACGAGCTCCTACGAGCAGTACTTC
. | TRBJ2-7 | . | TRBV28 | CASSLLDSYEQYF | TGTGCCAGCAGCCTTCTGGACAGCTACGAGCAGTACTTC
. | TRBJ2-3 | . | TRBV5-1 | CASSVGTTDTQYF | TGCGCCAGCAGCGTCGGGACCACAGATACGCAGTATTTT
. | TRBJ2-3 | TRBD1 | TRBV29-1 | CSVAEGDSSDTQYF | TGCAGCGTTGCTGAGGGGGACAGTTCAGATACGCAGTATTTT
once | TRBJ2-3 | . | TRBV4-2 | CASSLQRGRATDTQYF | TGTGCCAGCAGCCTTCAACGGGGCAGGGCAACAGATACGCAGTATTTT
. | TRBJ2-7 | . | TRBV11-2 | CASSLDGGDYEQYF | TGTGCCAGCAGCTTAGATGGTGGGGATTACGAGCAGTACTTC
. | TRBJ2-7 | . | TRBV4-2 | CASSQARGIAYEQYF | TGTGCCAGCAGCCAAGCAAGGGGAATTGCCTACGAGCAGTACTTC
few | TRBJ2-6 | . | TRBV7-3 | CASSLLTSGANVLTF | TGTGCCAGCAGCTTACTTACGTCTGGGGCCAACGTCCTGACTTTC
. | TRBJ2-2 | . | TRBV5-1 | CASSYGTGELFF | TGCGCCAGCAGCTACGGGACCGGGGAGCTGTTTTTT
. | TRBJ2-1 | . | TRBV18 | CASSPRDLGNEQFF | TGTGCCAGCTCACCCCGGGACCTAGGGAATGAGCAGTTCTTC
. | TRBJ2-2 | . | TRBV28 | CASERFGSSGELFF | TGTGCCAGCGAGAGGTTCGGTAGTTCCGGGGAGCTGTTTTTT
. | TRBJ1-3 | . | TRBV30 | CACPRGGSGNTIYF | TGTGCCTGCCCGAGGGGGGGCTCTGGAAACACCATATATTTT